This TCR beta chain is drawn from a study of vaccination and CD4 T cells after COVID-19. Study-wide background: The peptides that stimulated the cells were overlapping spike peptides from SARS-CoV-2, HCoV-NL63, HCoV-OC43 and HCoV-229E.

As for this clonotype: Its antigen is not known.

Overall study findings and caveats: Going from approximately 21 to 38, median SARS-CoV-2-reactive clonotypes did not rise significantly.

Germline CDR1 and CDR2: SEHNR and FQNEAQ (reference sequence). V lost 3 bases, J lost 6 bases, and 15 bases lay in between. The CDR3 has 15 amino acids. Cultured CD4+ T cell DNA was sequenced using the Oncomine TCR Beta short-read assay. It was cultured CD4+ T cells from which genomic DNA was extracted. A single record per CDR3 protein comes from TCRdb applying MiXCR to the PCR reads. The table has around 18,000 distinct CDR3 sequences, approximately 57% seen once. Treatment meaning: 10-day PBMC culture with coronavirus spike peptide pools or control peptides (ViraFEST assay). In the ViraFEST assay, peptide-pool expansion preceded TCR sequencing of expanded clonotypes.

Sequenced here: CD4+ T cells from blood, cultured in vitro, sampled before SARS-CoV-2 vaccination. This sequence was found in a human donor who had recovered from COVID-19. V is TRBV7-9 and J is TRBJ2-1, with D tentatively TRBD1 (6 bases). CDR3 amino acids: CASSLGQGTFNEQFF. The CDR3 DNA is TGTGCCAGCAGCTTGGGGCAGGGGACCTTCAATGAGCAGTTCTTC.